Below, 32 T cell receptor beta chains from the same sample are listed, as sequenced in a study of T cells in Graves' hyperthyroidism and ophthalmopathy. From RNA transcripts, TCR beta CDR3 regions were amplified. RT-PCR in the first round (using the HTBI primer set) targeted the TCR CDR3. Via MiXCR, TCRdb re-called the multiplex PCR reads, giving one row per CDR3 protein. The data contain 450,000 to 700,000 distinct CDR3 sequences, 40% to 55% of them singletons. The sample consisted of peripheral blood or thyroid tissue (not recorded which). The origin of the receptors is an adult woman with Graves' disease, either hyperthyroidism or ophthalmopathy (not recorded which).

This clonotype was seen repeatedly, ten times or more. The gene calls are TRBV7-8 and TRBJ2-2; 8 bases match TRBD2. The CDR3 sequence is 18 residues long. Trimming cost V 0 bases and J 4 bases; bases outside gene matches: 10. Germline lookup yields CDR1 SGHVS and CDR2 FQNEAQ. This CDR3 is CASSLALSGSFRTGELFF. As DNA, the CDR3 is TGTGCCAGCAGCTTAGCGCTCAGCGGGAGCTTTCGCACCGGGGAGCTGTTTTTT.

The chain carries TRBV7-2 and TRBJ2-7; 10 nucleotides line up with TRBD2. Germline-derived CDR1 and CDR2 are SGHTA and FQGNSA. Trimming at V came to 2 bases and at J to 5 bases, leaving 9 bases not matched to a gene. This CDR3 has 16 amino acids. CDR3 region: CASSLRSSGSFHEQYF. CDR3 DNA sequence: TGTGCCAGCAGCTTACGCTCTAGCGGGAGTTTCCACGAGCAGTACTTC. Combining the CDR3 with reference TRBV7-2 and TRBJ2-7 gives the whole variable domain GAGVSQSPSNKVTEKGKDVELRCDPISGHTALYWYRQSLGQGLEFLIYFQGNSAPDKSGLPSDRFSAERTGGSVSTLTIQRTQQEDSAVYLCASSLRSSGSFHEQYFGPGTRLTVT.

This clonotype came up a few times. This chain links TRBV7-2 with TRBJ1-5, with D possibly matching TRBD1 (6 bases). CDR1 is SGHTA, CDR2 FQGNSA, per germline. V lost 4 bases and J lost 0, with 10 bases in between. The CDR3 runs 15 residues. The CDR3 sequence: CASSSGTSSNQPQHF. In DNA, the CDR3 is TGTGCCAGCAGCTCGGGGACAAGTAGCAATCAGCCCCAGCATTTT.

The genes are TRBV15 and TRBJ1-6, with D possibly matching TRBD1 (5 bases). The germline V and J ends were trimmed by 3 bases and 6 bases, with 18 bases remaining between them. Per the germline V gene, CDR1 is LNHNV and CDR2 is YYDKDF (reference sequence). The CDR3 is 17 amino acids. CDR3 in DNA: TGTGCCACCAGCAGCCCACGGACGGGGACGGCTAATTCACCCCTCCACTTT. Residues: CATSSPRTGTANSPLHF.

The genes are TRBV15 and TRBJ2-7, with 10 bases aligning to TRBD2. Trimming removed 7 bases from V and 3 bases from J; junction bases left unmatched: 15. This CDR3 is built from 17 residues. The germline V gene has CDR1 LNHNV and CDR2 YYDKDF (reference sequence). This CDR3 is CATKLMVAGGTVYEQYF. CDR3 nucleotide sequence: TGTGCCACCAAGCTTATGGTAGCGGGAGGAACCGTCTACGAGCAGTACTTC.

Ten or more counts support this clonotype. The chain uses TRBV28 and TRBJ1-5; D is perhaps TRBD1 (5 bases). This CDR3 region has 12 residues. Germline CDR1 MDHEN, CDR2 SYDVKM. V was pared by 5 bases and J by 7 bases, with 9 bases between. The CDR3 region has the DNA TGTGCCAGCAGTCTCAGGGTACAGCCCCAGCATTTT. Residues: CASSLRVQPQHF.

This clonotype appeared many times. The V and J genes are TRBV7-2 and TRBJ1-3; maybe TRBD1 (5 bases). The germline CDR1 and CDR2 sequences are SGHTA and FQGNSA. V was shortened by 2 bases and J by 3 bases, with 14 bases between the two germline ends. This CDR3 has 16 residues. The chain's CDR3 is CASSLRGGLGGNTIYF. CDR3 bases: TGTGCCAGCAGCTTAAGGGGAGGGTTAGGTGGAAACACCATATATTTT.

There are a few counts of this clonotype. This chain links TRBV9 with TRBJ2-2; 7 bases match TRBD1. CDR3 length equals 15 residues. Germline assignment: CDR1 SGDLS and CDR2 YYNGEE. Trimming at V came to 0 bases and at J to 6 bases, leaving 5 bases not matched to a gene. The CDR3 here is CASSVGGRGSGELFF. The CDR3 DNA is TGTGCCAGCAGCGTAGGGGGCAGGGGGTCCGGGGAGCTGTTTTTT.

This clonotype was recorded at least ten times. This chain links TRBV27 with TRBJ1-6; a weak D match, TRBD1 (6 bases). Germline V CDR1 and CDR2: MNHEY, SMNVEV (reference sequence). CDR3 length: 13 residues. Trimming left V 3 bases short and J 10 bases short, with 10 bases between. DNA for the CDR3: TGTGCCAGCAGTTTCAGGGGATGGTCACCCCTCCACTTT. It codes for CASSFRGWSPLHF.

The genes are TRBV6-2 or TRBV6-3 and TRBJ1-5; D might be TRBD1 (6 bases). V was trimmed by 7 bases and J by 7 bases, leaving 17 bases between them. This CDR3 has 14 amino acids. Per germline, CDR1 MNHEY and CDR2 SVGEGT. The CDR3 here is CASKGVGGGQPQHF. CDR3 DNA: TGTGCCAGCAAAGGGGTAGGGGGAGGCCAGCCCCAGCATTTT.

V is TRBV12-3 or TRBV12-4 and J is TRBJ1-3; TRBD1 might be the D (5 bases). The CDR3 extends over 14 amino acids. Deletions cut 6 bases from V and 8 bases from J, with 17 bases between. Here the CDR3 reads CASSIGTSGYTIYF. CDR3 nucleotide sequence: TGTGCCAGCAGCATAGGGACTAGCGGCTACACCATATATTTT.

This clonotype was seen only once. The genes are TRBV10-3 and TRBJ2-2, with D possibly matching TRBD2 (5 bases). Germline V gives CDR1 ENHRY, CDR2 SYGVKD. This CDR3 region has 13 residues. Trimming took 4 bases from V and 7 from J, leaving 10 bases between them. The CDR3: CAISAPGNGELFF. Written as DNA, the CDR3 is TGTGCCATCAGTGCCCCCGGGAACGGGGAGCTGTTTTTT.

The CDR3: CASSHPTSGSEKLFF. The CDR3, as DNA: TGTGCCAGCAGCCATCCTACTAGCGGGAGTGAAAAACTGTTTTTT. The chain couples TRBV7-9 to TRBJ1-4; D not certain. Germline CDR1 and CDR2: SEHNR and FQNEAQ (reference sequence). Trimming took off 5 bases at V and 7 bases at J, with 17 bases between the two ends. The CDR3 contains 15 residues.

At least ten counts were recorded for this clonotype. The V gene is TRBV12-3 or TRBV12-4, the J gene TRBJ1-1; no reliable D call. The CDR3 spans 13 residues. The V end lost 10 bases, the J end lost 5 bases, and 17 bases lay between the germline ends. The CDR3 here is CAINRDFSTEAFF. DNA for the CDR3: TGTGCCATCAATAGGGATTTTTCTACTGAAGCTTTCTTT.

This clonotype was seen ten or more times. The chain combines TRBV11-2 with TRBJ2-5; the D gene is possibly TRBD2 (5 bases). Trimming left V 5 bases short and J 6 bases short, with 16 bases between. CDR3 length: 14 residues. Germline assignment: CDR1 SGHAT and CDR2 FQNNGV. The CDR3 protein is CASSGSGLFQTQYF. In DNA, the CDR3 is TGTGCCAGCAGCGGAAGCGGTTTATTCCAGACCCAGTACTTC.

This clonotype was seen many times. The rearrangement uses TRBV5-1 and TRBJ2-7; D is unresolved. Trimming removed 4 bases from V and 3 bases from J, with 20 bases in between. Per germline, CDR1 SGHRS and CDR2 YFSETQ. This CDR3 contains 16 residues. CDR3 in amino acids: CASSALGGVQIYEQYF. In DNA, the CDR3 is TGCGCCAGCAGCGCCCTCGGCGGAGTGCAGATCTACGAGCAGTACTTC.

The chain uses TRBV20-1 and TRBJ2-7; 12 bases fit TRBD2. The CDR3 has 14 residues. CDR1 and CDR2 from the germline V gene are DFQATT and SNEGSKA (reference sequence). Trimming at V came to 5 bases and at J to 5 bases, leaving 7 bases not matched to a gene. CDR3 in amino acids: CSAPGLAGSDEQYF. The CDR3 coding sequence is TGCAGTGCTCCCGGACTAGCGGGAAGCGACGAGCAGTACTTC.

With regard to this clonotype: One base away lies a much larger clone, so this may be a sequencing read error. The genes are TRBV12-3 or TRBV12-4 and TRBJ1-1; 9 nucleotides match TRBD1. V lost 5 bases, J lost 2 bases, and 6 bases stayed unmatched. The CDR3 totals 15 residues. The CDR3 loop reads CASSVSGQGNTEAFF. The CDR3 nucleotides are TGTGCCAGCAGTGTATCGGGACAGGGAAACACTGAAGCTTTCTTT.

This clonotype showed up just once. The chain recombines TRBV14 with TRBJ2-2; tentative D call: TRBD2 (6 bases). The CDR3 extends over 16 amino acids. Deletions cut 0 bases from V and 3 bases from J, with 11 bases between. The V gene's germline CDR1 is SGHDN and CDR2 FVKESK. The CDR3 region is CASSQEVAAYTGELFF. CDR3 coding DNA: TGTGCCAGCAGCCAAGAGGTAGCGGCCTACACCGGGGAGCTGTTTTTT. Variable domain in full (rest from reference TRBV14 and TRBJ2-2): EAGVTQFPSHSVIEKGQTVTLRCDPISGHDNLYWYRRVMGKEIKFLLHFVKESKQDESGMPNNRFLAERTGGTYSTLKVQPAELEDSGVYFCASSQEVAAYTGELFFGEGSRLTVL.

This clonotype occurred many times. The V call is TRBV3-1, the J call TRBJ2-7; TRBD2 is a possible D gene (6 bases). CDR1 is LGHDT and CDR2 is YNNKEL in the germline V gene (reference sequence). Trimming took 0 bases from V and 2 from J, leaving 11 bases between them. The CDR3 covers 15 residues. For the CDR3, the DNA is TGTGCCAGCAGCCAAGATTACACGGGAGCCTACGAGCAGTACTTC. It is translated as CASSQDYTGAYEQYF.

At least ten counts were recorded for this clonotype. This chain links TRBV27 with TRBJ1-4; D call uncertain. Germline CDR1 and CDR2: MNHEY and SMNVEV (reference sequence). The CDR3 runs 14 residues. V lost 2 bases, J lost 9 bases, and 13 bases lay in between. CDR3: CASSLGVGGQKLFF. The CDR3 DNA sequence: TGTGCCAGCAGTTTAGGAGTCGGCGGCCAAAAACTGTTTTTT.

This clonotype was counted ten times or more. The rearrangement joins TRBV24-1 to TRBJ2-2, with D uncertain. The CDR3 extends over 16 amino acids. The ends were cut back, 3 bases at V and 4 bases at J, with 14 bases in the middle. Germline assignment: CDR1 KGHDR and CDR2 SFDVKD. CDR3: CATSDMAESPTGELFF. The CDR3 DNA sequence: TGTGCCACCAGTGATATGGCCGAAAGTCCCACCGGGGAGCTGTTTTTT.

This clonotype came up many times. The CDR3 loop reads CASSWTGALGGGKETQYF. CDR3 bases: TGTGCCAGCAGCTGGACAGGGGCGTTGGGCGGCGGGAAAGAGACCCAGTACTTC. The rearrangement links TRBV13 to TRBJ2-5, with 9 bases aligning to TRBD1. Germline loops: CDR1 PRHDT, CDR2 FYEKMQ (reference sequence). The CDR3 length is 18 residues. V lost 4 bases to trimming and J lost 3 bases; unmatched junction nucleotides: 15.

This clonotype occurred a few times. The V gene is TRBV10-3, the J gene TRBJ1-4, with D perhaps matching TRBD1 (6 bases). The CDR3 covers 15 residues. Germline lookup yields CDR1 ENHRY and CDR2 SYGVKD. V lost 4 bases, J lost 0 bases, and 9 bases lay in between. The CDR3 region has the DNA TGTGCCATCAGTGTGGCAGGGGCAACTAATGAAAAACTGTTTTTT. Residues: CAISVAGATNEKLFF.

This clonotype has a count of ten or more. The V call is TRBV12-3 or TRBV12-4, the J call TRBJ1-5, with TRBD1 as a possible D gene (6 bases). V gave up 6 bases and J gave up 0 bases, with 15 bases separating them. The CDR3 is 16 amino acids. The CDR3 DNA reads as TGTGCCAGCAGCCTCGGGGGCCTTAATAGCAATCAGCCCCAGCATTTT. Translating gives CASSLGGLNSNQPQHF.

In this sample, this clonotype turned up many times. V and J are TRBV28 and TRBJ1-5; D remains ambiguous. V was cut by 8 bases and J by 0 bases, with 5 bases left in between. The CDR3 is made up of 12 amino acids. In germline, CDR1 is MDHEN, CDR2 SYDVKM. In DNA form, the CDR3 reads TGTGCCAGCCAAAGTAGCAATCAGCCCCAGCATTTT. Translated, it gives CASQSSNQPQHF.

This clonotype was detected many times. V usage is TRBV5-6 and J usage is TRBJ2-5; 8 bases line up with TRBD1. V trimming: 0 bases; J trimming: 5 bases; junction bases outside the gene matches: 9. CDR3 size: 16 residues. The germline V gene has CDR1 SGHDT and CDR2 YYEEEE. The CDR3 reads CASSLVPGGLEETQYF. The CDR3 nucleotides read TGTGCCAGCAGCTTGGTTCCAGGGGGCTTGGAGGAGACCCAGTACTTC. Filled out from reference TRBV5-6 and TRBJ2-5, the complete variable domain reads DAGVTQSPTHLIKTRGQQVTLRCSPKSGHDTVSWYQQALGQGPQFIFQYYEEEERQRGNFPDRFSGHQFPNYSSELNVNALLLGDSALYLCASSLVPGGLEETQYFGPGTRLLVL.

This clonotype was observed at least ten times. The gene calls are TRBV5-1 and TRBJ2-2; D not certain. Germline V CDR1 and CDR2: SGHRS, YFSETQ. V was trimmed by 0 bases and J by 1 base, leaving 7 bases between them. CDR3 length: 15 amino acids. The CDR3 is CASSLDGLNTGELFF. Here the CDR3 DNA reads TGCGCCAGCAGCTTGGATGGTTTGAACACCGGGGAGCTGTTTTTT.

As concerns this clonotype: This CDR3 fails to terminate in the conserved phenylalanine or tryptophan, so it likely reflects a read error. The DNA is omitted, as the CDR3 cannot be located on it reliably, and the CDR3 follows TCRdb's listing. This chain joins TRBV12-3 or TRBV12-4 and TRBJ1-1; the tabulated D call, TRBD1, remains unverified against the DNA. The CDR3 is 8 amino acids in total, end residues counted. This CDR3 is CASSLLGG.

The sample holds many counts of this clonotype. V and J are TRBV7-9 and TRBJ2-7, with unresolved D. The CDR3 is made up of 12 amino acids. The V and J ends lost 5 bases and 6 bases respectively, with 11 bases between them. Per germline, CDR1 SEHNR and CDR2 FQNEAQ (reference sequence). In DNA, the CDR3 is TGTGCCAGCAGCCCGAGCACTGGCGAGCAGTACTTC. It specifies CASSPSTGEQYF. Together with reference TRBV7-9 and TRBJ2-7, the CDR3 gives the full variable domain: DTGVSQNPRHKITKRGQNVTFRCDPISEHNRLYWYRQTLGQGPEFLTYFQNEAQLEKSRLLSDRFSAERPKGSFSTLEIQRTEQGDSAMYLCASSPSTGEQYFGPGTRLTVT.

V gene TRBV6-5 combines with J gene TRBJ2-6; 8 bases are shared with TRBD1. The CDR3 covers 16 residues. Germline V CDR1 and CDR2: MNHEY, SVGAGI. The J segment lost 3 bases and the V segment lost 6 bases, leaving 7 bases of the junction unmatched. This CDR3 is CASSRDRIIGANVLTF. Written as DNA, the CDR3 is TGTGCCAGCAGCCGGGACAGGATTATTGGGGCCAACGTCCTGACTTTC.

The V gene is TRBV2, the J gene TRBJ1-6; D unclear. CDR3 length: 13 amino acids. The germline V gene has CDR1 SNHLY and CDR2 FYNNEI. Trimming shortened V by 10 bases and J by 6 bases, and 13 bases separated the two germline ends. The CDR3 spells CATAGSFNSPLHF. The CDR3 DNA is TGTGCCACCGCTGGCAGTTTTAATTCACCCCTCCACTTT.